Presented here are 18 T cell receptor beta chains from one specimen sequenced in a study of T cell responses to AZD1222 COVID-19 vaccine. This table comes from immunoSEQ multiplex PCR, and its TCRdb copy is limited to in-frame clones, with some not included. The sample carries roughly 120,000 clones, about nine tenths recorded once. Material: peripheral blood, obtained on day 0 of AZD1222 vaccination. The receptors derive from an adult in good health.

The V call is TRBV28, the J call TRBJ1-3; D is ambiguous. Germline-derived CDR1 and CDR2 are MDHEN and SYDVKM. The CDR3 spans 16 residues. Deletions cut 6 bases from V and 3 bases from J, with 18 bases between. The DNA of the CDR3 is TGTGCCAGCAGGGAATCTCACCCGAGGGATGGAAACACCATATATTTT. Translated, it gives CASRESHPRDGNTIYF. The whole variable domain, filled in from reference TRBV28 and TRBJ1-3, reads DVKVTQSSRYLVKRTGEKVFLECVQDMDHENMFWYRQDPGLGLRLIYFSYDVKMKEKGDIPEGYSVSREKKERFSLILESASTNQTSMYLCASRESHPRDGNTIYFGEGSWLTVV.

This rearrangement joins TRBV11-2 to TRBJ2-3, with 11 bases identical to TRBD2. The CDR3 is 15 amino acids. Germline V gene data show CDR1 as SGHAT and CDR2 as FQNNGV. The J segment lost 6 bases and the V segment lost 1 base, leaving 3 bases of the junction unmatched. The CDR3 is CASSLVAGGPDTQYF. DNA of the CDR3: TGTGCCAGCAGCTTAGTAGCGGGAGGGCCGGATACGCAGTATTTT.

This clone was detected once. The chain carries TRBV18 and TRBJ2-5; D is undetermined. The V gene lost 3 bases and the J gene lost 6 bases, with 5 bases spanning the gap. This CDR3 has 11 residues. CDR1 and CDR2 from the germline V gene are KGHSH and LQKENI. The CDR3 nucleotides are TGTGCCAGCTCACCGGAGAAGACCCAGTACTTC. Translating it yields CASSPEKTQYF.

The chain uses TRBV7-8 and TRBJ2-1; D gene uncertain. This CDR3 is built from 12 residues. Trimming shortened V by 2 bases and J by 8 bases, and 7 bases separated the two germline ends. Germline V gives CDR1 SGHVS, CDR2 FQNEAQ. CDR3 sequence reads: CASSLIADEQFF. CDR3 DNA sequence: TGTGCCAGCAGCTTAATCGCGGATGAGCAGTTCTTC.

The chain uses TRBV11-2 and TRBJ1-4; D unresolved. The CDR3 runs 14 residues. Germline-derived CDR1 and CDR2 are SGHAT and FQNNGV. With 5 bases removed from V and 5 bases from J, the gap between germline ends came to 12 bases. The chain's CDR3 is CASSQFGQNEKLFF. CDR3 coding DNA: TGTGCCAGCAGCCAATTCGGGCAGAATGAAAAACTGTTTTTT. Variable domain in full (rest from reference TRBV11-2 and TRBJ1-4): EAGVAQSPRYKIIEKRQSVAFWCNPISGHATLYWYQQILGQGPKLLIQFQNNGVVDDSQLPKDRFSAERLKGVDSTLKIQPAKLEDSAVYLCASSQFGQNEKLFFGSGTQLSVL.

The rearrangement uses TRBV27 and TRBJ2-2, with D perhaps TRBD1 or TRBD2 (5 bases each). Germline CDR1 reads MNHEY; CDR2 reads SMNVEV (reference sequence). Trimming removed 3 bases at V and 6 bases at J, with 14 bases between. This CDR3 has 15 residues. The CDR3 sequence: CASSFRDESPGELFF. CDR3 bases: TGTGCCAGCAGTTTCAGGGACGAATCCCCCGGGGAGCTGTTTTTT.

The rearrangement links TRBV2 to TRBJ2-5, with D perhaps matching TRBD2 (6 bases). The CDR3 contains 15 residues. Trimming stripped 1 base from V and 3 bases from J, with 12 bases between. Germline V CDR1 and CDR2: SNHLY, FYNNEI. The DNA of the CDR3 is TGTGCCAGCAGTGAAGAGGGACTGCCCGAAGAGACCCAGTACTTC. Amino acids: CASSEEGLPEETQYF.

In this sample, this clone turned up once. This chain links TRBV7-6 with TRBJ2-7, with D maybe TRBD2 (6 bases). Per the germline V gene, CDR1 is SGHVS and CDR2 is FNYEAQ. The CDR3 consists of 15 residues. Trimming cost V 5 bases and J 0 bases, with 14 bases left between them. The CDR3 region has the DNA TGTGCCAGCAGCAAGACCGGGACTGACTCCTACGAGCAGTACTTC. The encoded protein is CASSKTGTDSYEQYF.

V is TRBV30 and J is TRBJ1-2; D is unresolved. The germline V gene has CDR1 GTSNPN and CDR2 SVGIG (reference sequence). V lost 4 bases and J lost 8, with 8 bases in between. This CDR3 contains 10 residues. The CDR3 DNA reads TGTGCCTGGAAAGGGATGGGCTACACCTTC. As protein: CAWKGMGYTF.

This chain joins TRBV7-8 and TRBJ1-3; D is perhaps TRBD1 (5 bases). CDR3 length equals 16 residues. The V gene's germline CDR1 is SGHVS and CDR2 FQNEAQ. V dropped 6 bases and J dropped 0 bases, with 15 bases sitting between them. The CDR3 sequence: CASREGTAYSGNTIYF. CDR3 bases: TGTGCCAGCAGAGAGGGGACCGCTTACTCTGGAAACACCATATATTTT. Full variable domain (rest looked up from reference TRBV7-8 and TRBJ1-3): GAGVSQSPRYKVAKRGQDVALRCDPISGHVSLFWYQQALGQGPEFLTYFQNEAQLDKSGLPSDRFFAERPEGSVSTLKIQRTQQEDSAVYLCASREGTAYSGNTIYFGEGSWLTVV.

The genes are TRBV11-2 and TRBJ1-1; no clear D gene. This CDR3 has 14 residues. The germline V gene encodes CDR1 SGHAT and CDR2 FQNNGV. V was pared by 1 base and J by 1 base, with 7 bases between. The DNA for the CDR3 is TGTGCCAGCAGCTTAGGGGCATGGAACACTGAAGCTTTCTTT. Encoded protein: CASSLGAWNTEAFF.

V usage is TRBV18 and J usage is TRBJ2-7; D is perhaps TRBD2 (6 bases). The CDR3 totals 16 residues. Trimming cost V 6 bases and J 3 bases, with 21 bases left between them. The germline V gene has CDR1 KGHSH and CDR2 LQKENI. The DNA of the CDR3 is TGTGCCAGCTCTACCGCTACGACGCGGGACGGCTACGAGCAGTACTTC. Encoded protein: CASSTATTRDGYEQYF.

The CDR3 bases are TGTGCCAGGGGCGGGGCGACCTACGAGCAGTACTTC. Protein: CARGGATYEQYF. This chain uses TRBV6-4 with TRBJ2-7; a possible D gene is TRBD2 (6 bases). This CDR3 comprises 12 residues. Germline lookup yields CDR1 MRHNA and CDR2 SNTAGT. V was clipped by 9 bases and J by 2 bases, with 11 bases between them.

This clone was detected only a few times. As DNA, the CDR3 is TGTGCCAGCAGTTACTCAAGGACAGCAAATCCCGCTTTCTTT. It yields the protein CASSYSRTANPAFF. The chain links TRBV6-5 to TRBJ1-1; the D gene is possibly TRBD1 (6 bases). With 0 bases removed from V and 11 bases from J, the gap between germline ends came to 16 bases. The CDR3 contains 14 residues. The V gene's germline CDR1 is MNHEY and CDR2 SVGAGI.

The CDR3 DNA is TGTGCCAGCTCTAGATTAACAGGGGTGAACACTGAAGCTTTCTTT. It encodes CASSRLTGVNTEAFF. The chain combines TRBV27 with TRBJ1-1, with 7 bases that match TRBD1. J lost 0 bases, V lost 8 bases, and 9 bases had no gene match. CDR1 is MNHEY, CDR2 SMNVEV, per germline (reference sequence). This CDR3 contains 15 residues.

The chain is built from TRBV30 and TRBJ1-1; D gene unclear. The V end lost 0 bases, the J end lost 0 bases, and 5 bases lay between the germline ends. The length of the CDR3 is 13 residues. Germline V gene sequence: CDR1 GTSNPN, CDR2 SVGIG (reference sequence). This CDR3 is CAWSVLLNTEAFF. In nucleotides, the CDR3 is TGTGCCTGGAGTGTTTTACTGAACACTGAAGCTTTCTTT.

This rearrangement joins TRBV5-1 to TRBJ1-1, with a possible D match to TRBD1 (5 bases). The CDR3 is 14 amino acids. Trimming took off 2 bases at V and 3 bases at J, with 11 bases between the two ends. Germline assignment: CDR1 SGHRS and CDR2 YFSETQ. CDR3 DNA: TGCGCCAGCAGCTTCGAAGGAGGGGACACTGAAGCTTTCTTT. Translating gives CASSFEGGDTEAFF.

The V call is TRBV12-3 or TRBV12-4, the J call TRBJ1-1, with TRBD1 as a possible D gene (5 bases). V lost 6 bases to trimming and J lost 7 bases, with 15 bases between them. This CDR3 comprises 13 residues. The CDR3 nucleotides are TGTGCCAGCAGCGACCGGGCAGGGAGTGAAGCTTTCTTT. Encoded protein: CASSDRAGSEAFF.